Here is one T cell receptor (beta chain) with its context. Germline and junction disagree at one end, which may indicate a read error. The data were taken from a study of tumor-infiltrating lymphocytes in localized non-small cell lung cancer. Using immunoSEQ multiplex PCR, the repertoire was profiled, and TCRdb retains in-frame clones only, with some absent. The table records around 12,000 clones, about 84% of them present only once. Germline V gene sequence: CDR1 SGHTA, CDR2 FQGNSA. CDR3 size: 12 residues. The receptor comes from a human donor with non-small cell lung cancer. The gene calls are TRBV7-2 and TRBJ1-2, with TRBD1 matching 7 bases. Input material: uninvolved lung tissue not adjacent to the tumor. The CDR3 nucleotides read TGTGCCAGCAGCTTAGAGGCAGGGGGAAACTCCTTC. Its protein product is CASSLEAGGNSF.